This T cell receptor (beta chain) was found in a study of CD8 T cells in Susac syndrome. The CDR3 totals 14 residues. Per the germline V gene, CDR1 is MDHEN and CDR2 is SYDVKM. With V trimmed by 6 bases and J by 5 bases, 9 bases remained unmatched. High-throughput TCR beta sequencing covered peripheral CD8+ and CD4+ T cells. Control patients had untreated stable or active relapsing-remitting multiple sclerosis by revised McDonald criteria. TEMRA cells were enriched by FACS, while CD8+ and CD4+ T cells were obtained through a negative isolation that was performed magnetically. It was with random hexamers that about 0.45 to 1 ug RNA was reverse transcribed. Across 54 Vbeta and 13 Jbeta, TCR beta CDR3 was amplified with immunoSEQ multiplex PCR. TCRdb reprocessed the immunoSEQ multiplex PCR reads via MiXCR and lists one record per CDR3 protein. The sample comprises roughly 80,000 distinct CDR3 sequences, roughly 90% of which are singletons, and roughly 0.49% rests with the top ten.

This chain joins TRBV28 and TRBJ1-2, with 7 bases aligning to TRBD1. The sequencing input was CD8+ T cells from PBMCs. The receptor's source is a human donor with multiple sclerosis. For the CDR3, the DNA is TGTGCCAGCAGCTACAGGGGATTCGGGTATGGCTACACCTTC. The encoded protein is CASSYRGFGYGYTF.